Shown below are 24 T cell receptor beta chains from a single sample sequenced in a study of Ad26.COV2.S vaccination and SARS-CoV-2 variants. Sequenced by immunoSEQ multiplex PCR; TCRdb stores in-frame clones only, minus some. Found here are roughly 320,000 clones, roughly 84% of them singletons; the top ten hold 3.4%. Indicated treatment: roughly 19 received Ad26.COV2.S at low or high dose, single or two shots; roughly five received placebo; per-sample allocation not given. Each sample was drawn 63 days after the first injection (of vaccine or placebo). Sequencing used peripheral blood, obtained in a trial of Ad26.COV2.S vaccine versus placebo. The receptors originated from a person between 18 and 59 years old who received the Ad26.COV2.S COVID-19 vaccine or a placebo.

The CDR3 DNA reads as TGTGCCAGCAGTATGGACAGAAGCAATCAGCCCCAGCATTTT. Translating gives CASSMDRSNQPQHF. The chain uses TRBV27 and TRBJ1-5; tentatively, D is TRBD1 (6 bases). The germline V gene has CDR1 MNHEY and CDR2 SMNVEV (reference sequence). The CDR3 runs 14 residues. Trimming pared 5 bases from V and 1 base from J, leaving 9 bases between.

Comments on this clone: Germline is not matched at one junction end, which may reflect a read error. The V and J genes are TRBV23-1 and TRBJ2-1, with 9 bases aligning to TRBD1. TRBV23-1 is annotated as an ORF whose role is uncertain. The CDR3 is 13 amino acids. CDR3 sequence (DNA): TGCCCCAGGGTACAGGGGGCTTCGAATGAGCAGTTCTTC. This codes for CPRVQGASNEQFF.

The chain combines TRBV27 with TRBJ2-1; the match to TRBD2 covers 11 bases. Germline V CDR1 and CDR2: MNHEY, SMNVEV (reference sequence). This CDR3 comprises 16 residues. V shed 3 bases and J 3 bases; nucleotides not matched to a gene: 4. CDR3 bases: TGTGCCAGCAGTTTCGCCGGGACTAGCGGCTACAATGAGCAGTTCTTC. Its translation: CASSFAGTSGYNEQFF.

A few counts support this clone. This chain joins TRBV2 and TRBJ1-1, with unresolved D. The V end lost 8 bases, the J end lost 4 bases, and 5 bases lay between the germline ends. Germline CDR1 SNHLY, CDR2 FYNNEI. This CDR3 is 10 amino acids long. This CDR3 is CASLSTEAFF. The CDR3 coding sequence is TGTGCCAGCCTAAGCACTGAAGCTTTCTTT.

V and J are TRBV6-5 and TRBJ1-2; 7 bases are a match to TRBD1. V gave up 6 bases and J gave up 5 bases; unmatched junction bases: 12. The germline gives CDR1 MNHEY, CDR2 SVGAGI. CDR3 length: 15 residues. The CDR3 here is CASRGTERIGYGYTF. For the CDR3, the DNA is TGTGCCAGCAGGGGGACAGAACGAATCGGGTATGGCTACACCTTC.

The chain links TRBV30 to TRBJ1-2; D unresolved. The CDR3 consists of 16 residues. The V and J ends lost 3 bases and 6 bases respectively, with 23 bases between them. Germline lookup yields CDR1 GTSNPN and CDR2 SVGIG (reference sequence). In nucleotides, the CDR3 is TGTGCCTGGAGCGCCACGGGGTCACAGTTTCACCATGGCTACACCTTC. Amino acid sequence: CAWSATGSQFHHGYTF. The full variable domain, in which reference TRBV30 and TRBJ1-2 provide the parts outside the CDR3, is SQTIHQWPATLVQPVGSPLSLECTVEGTSNPNLYWYRQAAGRGLQLLFYSVGIGQISSEVPQNLSASRPQDRQFILSSKKLLLSDSGFYLCAWSATGSQFHHGYTFGSGTRLTVV.

J is TRBJ1-4 and V is TRBV4-2, with D perhaps TRBD1 (5 bases). The germline V and J ends were trimmed by 0 bases and 6 bases, with 11 bases remaining between them. In germline, CDR1 is LGHNA, CDR2 YNFKEQ. This CDR3 region has 15 residues. The CDR3 DNA follows: TGTGCCAGCAGCCAAGACCAGGGCGGTGATGAAAAACTGTTTTTT. Translating it yields CASSQDQGGDEKLFF.

The chain uses TRBV9 and TRBJ2-2, with D perhaps matching TRBD2 (5 bases). The CDR3 consists of 18 residues. The germline V gene encodes CDR1 SGDLS and CDR2 YYNGEE. The V end lost 2 bases, the J end lost 1 base, and 18 bases lay between the germline ends. The CDR3 DNA reads as TGTGCCAGCAGCGTCCCCCTTATCGACTACCAGAACACCGGGGAGCTGTTTTTT. It is translated as CASSVPLIDYQNTGELFF.

The V and J genes are TRBV18 and TRBJ1-4, with 7 bases lining up with TRBD1. CDR3 size: 17 residues. In germline, CDR1 is KGHSH, CDR2 LQKENI. V was pared by 0 bases and J by 0 bases, with 4 bases of the junction left unmatched. CDR3 sequence reads: CASSPPRDSPTNEKLFF. In nucleotides, the CDR3 is TGTGCCAGCTCACCACCTCGGGACAGCCCAACTAATGAAAAACTGTTTTTT.

V gene TRBV2 combines with J gene TRBJ1-1; D is perhaps TRBD1 (5 bases). Trimming shortened V by 6 bases and J by 5 bases, and 13 bases separated the two germline ends. Germline V gene data show CDR1 as SNHLY and CDR2 as FYNNEI. The CDR3 is made up of 13 amino acids. CDR3 nucleotides: TGTGCCAGCAGCGCCTGGGGGATAACTGAAGCTTTCTTT. It codes for CASSAWGITEAFF. The entire variable domain, with the rest obtained from reference TRBV2 and TRBJ1-1, is as follows: EPEVTQTPSHQVTQMGQEVILRCVPISNHLYFYWYRQILGQKVEFLVSFYNNEISEKSEIFDDQFSVERPDGSNFTLKIRSTKLEDSAMYFCASSAWGITEAFFGQGTRLTVV.

The CDR3 DNA follows: TGTGCCAGCAGTTATTCCCGGACAGAGCACAATGAGCAGTTCTTC. This sequence encodes CASSYSRTEHNEQFF. The V call is TRBV6-5, the J call TRBJ2-1, with D maybe TRBD1 (6 bases). CDR1 and CDR2 from the germline V gene are MNHEY and SVGAGI. The CDR3 covers 15 residues. Trimming removed 3 bases from V and 5 bases from J, with 14 bases in between.

CDR3 nucleotide sequence: TGCGCCAGCAGCTTGACAGGGGATGGTAGCTATGGCTACACCTTC. It specifies CASSLTGDGSYGYTF. The chain recombines TRBV5-1 with TRBJ1-2, with 7 bases identical to TRBD1. Unmatched junction bases numbered 7, after V lost 1 base and J lost 4 bases. This CDR3 comprises 15 residues. Germline V gene sequence: CDR1 SGHRS, CDR2 YFSETQ.

The V call is TRBV7-3, the J call TRBJ1-1, with D perhaps matching TRBD1 (6 bases). The CDR3 extends over 17 amino acids. CDR1 is SGHTA and CDR2 is FQGTGA in the germline V gene. Between the trimmed V and J ends, which lost 2 bases and 0 bases, there was a span of 16 bases. DNA of the CDR3: TGTGCCAGCAGCTTATACCCGGGGGCAGGGATGAACACTGAAGCTTTCTTT. Translated, it gives CASSLYPGAGMNTEAFF.

The CDR3 here is CASSLAGQGSSYNSPLHF. The CDR3 nucleotides are TGTGCCAGCAGCTTAGCTGGGCAGGGTAGCTCCTATAATTCACCCCTCCACTTT. The chain recombines TRBV7-6 with TRBJ1-6; D possibly corresponds to TRBD1 (5 bases). V lost 0 bases and J 0 bases, leaving 12 bases between the germline ends. This CDR3 has 18 amino acids. The V gene's germline CDR1 is SGHVS and CDR2 FNYEAQ.

V and J are TRBV30 and TRBJ1-6, with D possibly being TRBD1 (5 bases). Germline lookup yields CDR1 GTSNPN and CDR2 SVGIG (reference sequence). There are 13 residues in the CDR3. Trimming pared 1 base from V and 7 bases from J, leaving 8 bases between. CDR3 coding DNA: TGTGCCTGGAGTGCGGCAGGGAATTCACCCCTCCACTTT. It is translated as CAWSAAGNSPLHF.

CDR3 region: CASSSRDRSYTEAFF. The CDR3 nucleotides read TGTGCCAGTAGTTCCCGGGACAGGTCTTATACTGAAGCTTTCTTT. The chain links TRBV19 to TRBJ1-1; 8 nucleotides line up with TRBD1. Germline V gene sequence: CDR1 LNHDA, CDR2 SQIVND (reference sequence). The trim removed 5 bases at V and 5 bases at J, leaving 10 bases unmatched. This CDR3 region has 15 residues.

The chain employs TRBV30 and TRBJ2-7; 10 nucleotides agree with TRBD1. Trimming cost V 5 bases and J 4 bases; bases outside gene matches: 5. Germline-derived CDR1 and CDR2 are GTSNPN and SVGIG (reference sequence). The CDR3 is made up of 13 amino acids. CDR3 region: CAWSGTGDYEQYF. For the CDR3, the DNA is TGTGCCTGGTCCGGGACAGGGGATTACGAGCAGTACTTC.

The V call is TRBV5-1, the J call TRBJ1-5, with D maybe TRBD1 (6 bases). Looked up from germline, CDR1 is SGHRS and CDR2 is YFSETQ. The V and J ends lost 1 base and 5 bases respectively, with 13 bases between them. The CDR3 spans 15 residues. CDR3 sequence (DNA): TGCGCCAGCAGCTTGAGGGGGGATCTCGATCAGCCCCAGCATTTT. It specifies CASSLRGDLDQPQHF. The variable domain in full, completed from reference TRBV5-1 and TRBJ1-5, reads KAGVTQTPRYLIKTRGQQVTLSCSPISGHRSVSWYQQTPGQGLQFLFEYFSETQRNKGNFPGRFSGRQFSNSRSEMNVSTLELGDSALYLCASSLRGDLDQPQHFGDGTRLSIL.

V and J are TRBV7-9 and TRBJ2-1, with D uncertain. The CDR3 is 11 residues long. V gave up 7 bases and J gave up 6 bases, with 7 bases separating them. Per the germline V gene, CDR1 is SEHNR and CDR2 is FQNEAQ (reference sequence). The chain's CDR3 is CASTSTNEQFF. The DNA for the CDR3 is TGTGCCAGCACCTCGACCAATGAGCAGTTCTTC.

This chain uses TRBV18 with TRBJ1-1, with D hard to call. V was cut by 1 base and J by 2 bases, with 8 bases left in between. This CDR3 contains 14 residues. CDR1 and CDR2 from the germline V gene are KGHSH and LQKENI. The CDR3 DNA reads as TGTGCCAGCTCACCACGCCAAGATAACACTGAAGCTTTCTTT. It codes for CASSPRQDNTEAFF.

This chain links TRBV6-5 with TRBJ2-5; D is undetermined. The CDR3 has 14 residues. Germline CDR1 is MNHEY and CDR2 is SVGAGI. Trimming took 0 bases from V and 2 from J, leaving 7 bases between them. This chain's CDR3 is CASSYSYGQETQYF. The CDR3 DNA sequence: TGTGCCAGCAGTTACTCGTACGGACAAGAGACCCAGTACTTC.

The gene calls are TRBV11-2 and TRBJ2-2; 9 bases line up with TRBD2. Germline CDR1 reads SGHAT; CDR2 reads FQNNGV. The CDR3 totals 16 residues. The V gene end was trimmed by 5 bases and the J gene end by 2 bases; junction bases not matched to a gene: 6. DNA for the CDR3: TGTGCCAGCAGCCCTAGCGGGACCCTAAACACCGGGGAGCTGTTTTTT. Residues: CASSPSGTLNTGELFF.

This chain joins TRBV7-2 and TRBJ1-5; possible D gene TRBD1, 6 bases. V lost 8 bases and J lost 1, with 15 bases in between. The CDR3 consists of 15 residues. Germline values: CDR1 SGHTA, CDR2 FQGNSA. The chain's CDR3 is CASGGRGGSNQPQHF. The CDR3 DNA reads as TGTGCCAGCGGCGGGAGGGGGGGCAGCAATCAGCCCCAGCATTTT.

This chain links TRBV7-9 with TRBJ2-3; D tentatively fits TRBD1 or TRBD2 (5 bases each). Germline lookup yields CDR1 SEHNR and CDR2 FQNEAQ (reference sequence). Trimming cost V 6 bases and J 4 bases, with 17 bases left between them. This CDR3 has 15 residues. Written as DNA, the CDR3 is TGTGCCAGCAGTTCAGGTGGGGGAGCGGCAGATACGCAGTATTTT. Encoded protein: CASSSGGGAADTQYF.